Listed below are T cell receptor beta chains from one sample, sequenced in a study of blood T cell repertoires in COVID-19. Sequencing was performed with immunoSEQ multiplex PCR; in TCRdb, only in-frame clones are kept and a portion is missing. The table includes fewer than 350,000 clones, roughly 85% detected once. Sequencing was done on a sample of peripheral blood. The receptors come from a human donor in a cohort sampled during active COVID-19. CDR3s include the opening cysteine and the closing phenylalanine or tryptophan. The D gene is left open where the match is weak. Clone size is stated in some rows and not others, as once, few, many or a class when expanded.

D gene	V gene	CDR3 length	clone size	J gene	CDR3 protein	CDR3 DNA
TRBD1	TRBV6-5	14	NA	TRBJ1-5	CASSLGQGHQPQHF	TGTGCCAGCAGTTTGGGACAGGGCCATCAGCCCCAGCATTTT
NA	TRBV18	12	NA	TRBJ2-7	CASSPDSYEQYF	TGTGCCAGCTCACCGGACAGCTACGAGCAGTACTTC
NA	TRBV12-3/TRBV12-4	13	NA	TRBJ2-7	CASSFYNNDEQYF	TGTGCCAGCAGTTTTTACAATAATGACGAGCAGTACTTC
TRBD2	TRBV7-3	15	NA	TRBJ2-1	CASSFGTSGSNEQFF	TGTGCCAGCAGCTTTGGGACTAGCGGTTCTAATGAGCAGTTCTTC
NA	TRBV7-2	13	NA	TRBJ2-1	CASSRQAGNEQFF	TGTGCCAGCAGCCGGCAAGCAGGCAATGAGCAGTTCTTC
NA	TRBV5-1	17	NA	TRBJ2-6	CASSLMTRSSGANVLTF	TGCGCCAGCAGCTTAATGACACGAAGCTCTGGGGCCAACGTCCTGACTTTC
TRBD1	TRBV30	16	NA	TRBJ2-1	CAWSVWLEQGRDEQFF	TGTGCCTGGAGTGTATGGCTAGAACAGGGGCGCGATGAGCAGTTCTTC
NA	TRBV30	16	NA	TRBJ1-6	CAWSGQQSSYNSPLHF	TGTGCCTGGAGTGGACAGCAATCCTCCTATAATTCACCCCTCCACTTT
NA	TRBV7-3	13	NA	TRBJ1-3	CASSVVPGDTIYF	TGTGCCAGCAGCGTGGTCCCAGGGGACACCATATATTTT
NA	TRBV5-1	17	NA	TRBJ1-3	CASSIRGDSKSGNTIYF	TGCGCCAGCAGTATTAGAGGAGATTCAAAATCTGGAAACACCATATATTTT
NA	TRBV30	15	NA	TRBJ1-6	CAWSQGIQGNSPLHF	TGTGCCTGGAGTCAGGGGATACAGGGAAATTCACCCCTCCACTTT
NA	TRBV12-5	14	NA	TRBJ1-4	CASGFSATNEKLFF	TGTGCTAGTGGTTTCTCGGCAACTAATGAAAAACTGTTTTTT
NA	TRBV29-1	14	NA	TRBJ1-5	CSVVLTGRDQPQHF	TGCAGCGTTGTTCTCACAGGGAGAGATCAGCCCCAGCATTTT
TRBD2	TRBV14	17	NA	TRBJ2-1	CASSLSPSGGFMDEQFF	TGTGCCAGCAGCCTTAGCCCTAGCGGGGGGTTTATGGATGAGCAGTTCTTC
NA	TRBV12-3/TRBV12-4	13	NA	TRBJ1-2	CASSRQTNYGYTF	TGTGCCAGCAGCAGACAGACTAACTATGGCTACACCTTC
TRBD1	TRBV7-3	14	NA	TRBJ1-1	CASSETGVRGEAFF	TGTGCCAGCAGCGAGACAGGGGTGAGAGGTGAAGCTTTCTTT
TRBD1	TRBV7-9	15	NA	TRBJ1-5	CASSPGTGVNQPQHF	TGTGCCAGCAGCCCTGGGACAGGGGTCAATCAGCCCCAGCATTTT
TRBD1	TRBV12-5	15	many	TRBJ1-5	CASSQGGYSNQPQHF	TGTGCTAGTTCCCAGGGGGGATATAGCAATCAGCCCCAGCATTTT
NA	TRBV3-1/TRBV3-2	13	once	TRBJ2-7	CASSPTDSYEQYF	TGTGCCAGCAGCCCGACGGACAGCTACGAGCAGTACTTC
NA	TRBV10-2	16	NA	TRBJ1-4	CASSESRDTTNEKLFF	TGCGCCAGCAGTGAGTCGAGGGACACCACTAATGAAAAACTGTTTTTT
NA	TRBV5-1	15	NA	TRBJ2-1	CASSFGGVFYNEQFF	TGCGCCAGCAGCTTCGGCGGGGTGTTCTACAATGAGCAGTTCTTC
NA	TRBV19	11	NA	TRBJ1-2	CASRAEIGYTF	TGTGCCAGTAGAGCGGAAATAGGCTACACCTTC
TRBD1	TRBV6-1	16	NA	TRBJ2-7	CASSDPGGTGFYEQYF	TGTGCCAGCAGTGACCCCGGAGGGACAGGGTTTTACGAGCAGTACTTC
NA	TRBV7-9	17	few	TRBJ1-4	CASSFIFPGRRDEKLFF	TGTGCCAGCAGCTTTATTTTCCCAGGGCGGAGGGATGAAAAACTGTTTTTT
TRBD2	TRBV7-2	14	NA	TRBJ2-2	CASSLPAGLGGLFF	TGTGCCAGCAGCTTACCAGCGGGACTCGGGGGGCTGTTTTTT
TRBD1	TRBV27	15	NA	TRBJ2-1	CASSPFEGADNEQFF	TGTGCCAGCAGTCCGTTTGAGGGGGCAGACAATGAGCAGTTCTTC
NA	TRBV5-1	15	NA	TRBJ1-2	CASSLTGKLNYGYTF	TGCGCCAGCAGCTTGACAGGCAAGCTCAACTATGGCTACACCTTC
NA	TRBV5-8	15	NA	TRBJ1-3	CASKTNRVSGNTIYF	TGTGCCAGCAAAACTAACCGGGTCTCTGGAAACACCATATATTTT
NA	TRBV9	15	NA	TRBJ1-2	CASSGFTETNYGYTF	TGTGCCAGCAGCGGATTTACAGAGACTAACTATGGCTACACCTTC
NA	TRBV6-5	13	NA	TRBJ1-2	CASSIGANYGYTF	TGTGCCAGCAGTATCGGGGCTAACTATGGCTACACCTTC
TRBD2	TRBV11-2	16	NA	TRBJ2-3	CASSLGTGGKADTQYF	TGTGCCAGCAGCTTAGGAACGGGGGGTAAGGCAGATACGCAGTATTTT
NA	TRBV12-3/TRBV12-4	11	NA	TRBJ2-7	CASSGLYEQYF	TGTGCCAGCAGTGGCCTCTACGAGCAGTACTTC
TRBD1	TRBV11-2	15	NA	TRBJ1-1	CASSLDPRTGREAFF	TGTGCCAGCAGCTTAGATCCTAGGACAGGCCGTGAAGCTTTCTTT
NA	TRBV4-1	15	once	TRBJ1-6	CASSLLTTGNSPPHF	TGCGCCAGCAGCCTCCTGACCACAGGGAATTCACCCCCCCACTTT
NA	TRBV5-6	16	once	TRBJ1-6	CASRVGVSSYNSPLHF	TGTGCCAGCAGAGTGGGAGTCAGCTCCTATAATTCACCCCTCCACTTT
NA	TRBV7-2	13	NA	TRBJ1-2	CASSLSTTGGYTF	TGTGCCAGCAGCTTAAGTACAACGGGTGGCTACACCTTC
TRBD2	TRBV5-4	15	NA	TRBJ2-1	CASSSSGGAGNEQFF	TGTGCCAGCAGCTCTAGCGGGGGTGCTGGTAATGAGCAGTTCTTC
NA	TRBV5-6	14	NA	TRBJ1-3	CASRRISKGNTIYF	TGTGCCAGCAGGCGGATCTCAAAGGGGAACACCATATATTTT
TRBD2	TRBV5-8	15	NA	TRBJ2-7	CASSLAGGSSYEQYF	TGTGCCAGCAGCTTGGCCGGGGGGAGCTCCTACGAGCAGTACTTC
TRBD1	TRBV12-5	17	NA	TRBJ2-1	CASGQGQGLFSYNEQFF	TGTGCTAGTGGTCAGGGACAGGGCCTTTTCTCCTACAATGAGCAGTTCTTC
NA	TRBV7-9	14	NA	TRBJ1-4	CASTHGGVGEKLFF	TGTGCCAGCACCCACGGGGGGGTGGGCGAAAAACTGTTTTTT